Given below is one TCR beta chain in context. Its target is not known. Thyroid ultrasound, orbital computed tomography, clinical symptoms, and serum thyroxine and TRAb underpinned diagnoses. PBMCs were derived from approximately 10 ml fresh peripheral blood. The data originate from a study of T cells in Graves' hyperthyroidism and ophthalmopathy. Study-level results: Ophthalmopathy was separated from stable hyperthyroidism by a 13 V-J model. Blood held most thyroid clonotypes expanded above 0.001 frequency.

Germline V lookup: CDR1 MGHRA, CDR2 YSYEKL. Trimming took 4 bases from V and 6 from J; bases not matched to a gene: 5. This CDR3 has 13 residues. Researchers amplified the TCR beta CDR3 regions from RNA transcripts. Carried out on the TCR CDR3, a first-round RT-PCR used the HTBI primer set. TCRdb processed the multiplex PCR reads anew with MiXCR; each CDR3 protein has one entry. The sample carries under 700,000 distinct CDR3 sequences, approximately 15% recorded once. Sequenced sample: blood. The genes are TRBV4-1 and TRBJ1-1; 7 positions agree with TRBD1. This clonotype was sampled from a woman under 30 with Graves' hyperthyroidism. The DNA of the CDR3 is TGCGCCAGCAGCCTTCCGGGACAGCCTGAAGCTTTCTTT. This encodes CASSLPGQPEAFF.